The rows below give T cell receptor beta chains drawn from one sample of a study of T cell responses to AZD1222 COVID-19 vaccine. TCRdb keeps only in-frame clones here, not all; method: immunoSEQ multiplex PCR. The table has 150,000 to 200,000 clones, 80% to 90% seen once. The material sequenced was peripheral blood, taken 28 days after the second AZD1222 dose. The source is an adult who received the AZD1222 COVID-19 vaccine. Both conserved end residues are part of each CDR3. Fields, in order: V gene, clone size, D gene, CDR3 length, J gene, CDR3 protein, CDR3 DNA. A D gene is named only where the DNA matches it firmly. Not every row has a clone size; where given, it reads once, few, many or a size class.

V gene: TRBV19
clone size: .
D gene: TRBD2
CDR3 length: 17
J gene: TRBJ2-5
CDR3 protein: CASSHRVGGFSLETQYF
CDR3 DNA: TGTGCCAGTAGTCACCGAGTGGGGGGGTTTAGTTTGGAGACCCAGTACTTC

V gene: TRBV7-8
clone size: .
D gene: .
CDR3 length: 16
J gene: TRBJ2-2
CDR3 protein: CASSLASGSNTGELFF
CDR3 DNA: TGTGCCAGCAGCTTAGCTAGCGGCTCCAACACCGGGGAGCTGTTTTTT

V gene: TRBV5-1
clone size: .
D gene: .
CDR3 length: 16
J gene: TRBJ1-3
CDR3 protein: CASSLDGTPSGNTIYF
CDR3 DNA: TGCGCCAGCAGCTTGGATGGGACACCTTCCGGAAACACCATATATTTT

V gene: TRBV28
clone size: .
D gene: .
CDR3 length: 11
J gene: TRBJ1-4
CDR3 protein: CASSLDEKLFF
CDR3 DNA: TGTGCCAGCAGTTTAGATGAAAAACTGTTTTTT

V gene: TRBV28
clone size: once
D gene: TRBD1
CDR3 length: 14
J gene: TRBJ1-3
CDR3 protein: CASFRQGGRNTIYF
CDR3 DNA: TGTGCCAGCTTCAGACAGGGGGGGCGAAACACCATATATTTT

V gene: TRBV19
clone size: .
D gene: .
CDR3 length: 13
J gene: TRBJ1-4
CDR3 protein: CASSMWTAEKLFF
CDR3 DNA: TGTGCCAGTAGTATGTGGACGGCTGAAAAACTGTTTTTT

V gene: TRBV30
clone size: .
D gene: .
CDR3 length: 14
J gene: TRBJ1-5
CDR3 protein: CAWDRGGGNQPQHF
CDR3 DNA: TGTGCCTGGGACCGAGGCGGTGGCAATCAGCCCCAGCATTTT

V gene: TRBV10-2
clone size: .
D gene: TRBD1
CDR3 length: 15
J gene: TRBJ2-2
CDR3 protein: CASFPTGISTGELFF
CDR3 DNA: TGCGCCTCCTTTCCGACAGGGATTAGCACCGGGGAGCTGTTTTTT

V gene: TRBV29-1
clone size: .
D gene: .
CDR3 length: 10
J gene: TRBJ2-1
CDR3 protein: CSVSYNEQFF
CDR3 DNA: TGCAGCGTCTCCTACAATGAGCAGTTCTTC

V gene: TRBV7-8
clone size: once
D gene: .
CDR3 length: 11
J gene: TRBJ2-7
CDR3 protein: CASSPGGEQYF
CDR3 DNA: TGTGCCAGCAGCCCTGGGGGAGAGCAGTACTTC

V gene: TRBV7-8
clone size: .
D gene: .
CDR3 length: 15
J gene: TRBJ1-5
CDR3 protein: CASSRDGGVDQPQHF
CDR3 DNA: TGTGCCAGCAGCCGGGATGGGGGTGTCGATCAGCCCCAGCATTTT

V gene: TRBV13
clone size: .
D gene: .
CDR3 length: 13
J gene: TRBJ1-1
CDR3 protein: CASSSRPATEAFF
CDR3 DNA: TGTGCCAGCAGTTCCCGACCGGCCACTGAAGCTTTCTTT

V gene: TRBV5-1
clone size: .
D gene: .
CDR3 length: 13
J gene: TRBJ2-4
CDR3 protein: CASSLAQQNIQYF
CDR3 DNA: TGCGCCAGCAGCTTGGCGCAGCAAAACATTCAGTACTTC

V gene: TRBV7-9
clone size: once
D gene: .
CDR3 length: 13
J gene: TRBJ1-6
CDR3 protein: CASSSGQGSPLHF
CDR3 DNA: TGTGCCAGCAGCTCGGGGCAGGGTTCACCCCTCCACTTT

V gene: TRBV5-1
clone size: once
D gene: TRBD1
CDR3 length: 15
J gene: TRBJ2-1
CDR3 protein: CASSLAGQPYNEQFF
CDR3 DNA: TGCGCCAGCAGCTTGGCGGGACAGCCCTACAATGAGCAGTTCTTC

V gene: TRBV6-5
clone size: .
D gene: TRBD1
CDR3 length: 13
J gene: TRBJ1-4
CDR3 protein: CASSSDRDEKLFF
CDR3 DNA: TGTGCCAGCAGCTCCGACAGGGATGAAAAACTGTTTTTT

V gene: TRBV6-5
clone size: .
D gene: .
CDR3 length: 14
J gene: TRBJ1-2
CDR3 protein: CASSRLSGAYGYTF
CDR3 DNA: TGTGCCAGCAGCCGTCTTTCAGGGGCCTATGGCTACACCTTC

V gene: TRBV29-1
clone size: once
D gene: TRBD1
CDR3 length: 13
J gene: TRBJ2-4
CDR3 protein: CSVGWTGKDIQYF
CDR3 DNA: TGCAGCGTTGGGTGGACAGGGAAAGACATTCAGTACTTC

V gene: TRBV28
clone size: .
D gene: .
CDR3 length: 13
J gene: TRBJ1-6
CDR3 protein: CASSLPLNSPLHF
CDR3 DNA: TGTGCCAGCAGTCTACCCCTAAATTCACCCCTCCACTTT

V gene: TRBV19
clone size: .
D gene: .
CDR3 length: 13
J gene: TRBJ1-6
CDR3 protein: CASTATQDSPLHF
CDR3 DNA: TGTGCCAGTACGGCCACCCAGGACTCACCCCTCCACTTT

V gene: TRBV18
clone size: .
D gene: TRBD1
CDR3 length: 15
J gene: TRBJ2-2
CDR3 protein: CASSPGQGTAGELFF
CDR3 DNA: TGTGCCAGCTCACCCGGACAGGGTACCGCCGGGGAGCTGTTTTTT

V gene: TRBV10-1
clone size: .
D gene: .
CDR3 length: 16
J gene: TRBJ2-2
CDR3 protein: CASSGAARLGTGELFF
CDR3 DNA: TGCGCCAGCAGTGGTGCGGCCCGGCTGGGCACCGGGGAGCTGTTTTTT

V gene: TRBV19
clone size: few
D gene: .
CDR3 length: 12
J gene: TRBJ1-6
CDR3 protein: CACEGFESPLHF
CDR3 DNA: TGTGCCTGTGAAGGGTTCGAGTCACCCCTCCACTTT

V gene: TRBV4-2
clone size: few
D gene: .
CDR3 length: 12
J gene: TRBJ1-2
CDR3 protein: CASSQGENGYTF
CDR3 DNA: TGTGCCAGCAGCCAGGGTGAGAATGGCTACACCTTC

V gene: TRBV5-4
clone size: .
D gene: TRBD1
CDR3 length: 15
J gene: TRBJ1-4
CDR3 protein: CASSRTQGANEKLFF
CDR3 DNA: TGTGCCAGCAGCCGGACACAGGGGGCTAATGAAAAACTGTTTTTT

V gene: TRBV11-2
clone size: .
D gene: .
CDR3 length: 15
J gene: TRBJ2-7
CDR3 protein: CASSKGRDLPGEQYF
CDR3 DNA: TGTGCCAGCAGCAAGGGACGGGATCTACCGGGCGAGCAGTACTTC

V gene: TRBV29-1
clone size: .
D gene: TRBD2
CDR3 length: 17
J gene: TRBJ2-5
CDR3 protein: CSAYLEAPGLAVETQYF
CDR3 DNA: TGCAGCGCCTACCTCGAAGCCCCGGGACTAGCGGTTGAGACCCAGTACTTC

V gene: TRBV29-1
clone size: once
D gene: TRBD1
CDR3 length: 14
J gene: TRBJ1-5
CDR3 protein: CSVTGTGGNQPQHF
CDR3 DNA: TGCAGCGTTACCGGGACAGGGGGCAATCAGCCCCAGCATTTT

V gene: TRBV5-6
clone size: .
D gene: .
CDR3 length: 15
J gene: TRBJ2-2
CDR3 protein: CASTRGPQGTGELFF
CDR3 DNA: TGTGCCAGCACACGAGGGCCGCAGGGAACCGGGGAGCTGTTTTTT

V gene: TRBV23-1
clone size: .
D gene: .
CDR3 length: 12
J gene: TRBJ2-3
CDR3 protein: CASSQSTDTQYF
CDR3 DNA: TGCGCCAGCAGTCAATCGACAGATACGCAGTATTTT

V gene: TRBV27
clone size: .
D gene: TRBD2
CDR3 length: 14
J gene: TRBJ2-3
CDR3 protein: CASRSGGYTDTQYF
CDR3 DNA: TGTGCCAGCCGTAGCGGGGGATACACAGATACGCAGTATTTT

V gene: TRBV15
clone size: .
D gene: .
CDR3 length: 15
J gene: TRBJ1-2
CDR3 protein: CATSRELQGIDGYTF
CDR3 DNA: TGTGCCACCAGCAGAGAGTTGCAGGGGATCGATGGCTACACCTTC

V gene: TRBV5-1
clone size: .
D gene: TRBD2
CDR3 length: 14
J gene: TRBJ2-7
CDR3 protein: CASSVAGVAWEQYF
CDR3 DNA: TGCGCCAGCAGCGTAGCGGGGGTAGCCTGGGAGCAGTACTTC

V gene: TRBV19
clone size: .
D gene: .
CDR3 length: 12
J gene: TRBJ1-1
CDR3 protein: CASGTGLTEAFF
CDR3 DNA: TGTGCCAGTGGAACAGGGCTTACTGAAGCTTTCTTT

V gene: TRBV27
clone size: .
D gene: .
CDR3 length: 17
J gene: TRBJ2-7
CDR3 protein: CASSLSSGARVGGEQYF
CDR3 DNA: TGTGCCAGCAGTTTATCGTCTGGAGCTAGAGTGGGCGGCGAGCAGTACTTC

V gene: TRBV7-9
clone size: .
D gene: TRBD1
CDR3 length: 14
J gene: TRBJ1-2
CDR3 protein: CASSLATGPYGYTF
CDR3 DNA: TGTGCCAGCAGCTTAGCGACAGGGCCCTATGGCTACACCTTC

V gene: TRBV4-2
clone size: .
D gene: TRBD1
CDR3 length: 16
J gene: TRBJ2-3
CDR3 protein: CASSQGTGGMADTQYF
CDR3 DNA: TGTGCCAGCAGCCAAGGAACAGGGGGAATGGCAGATACGCAGTATTTT

V gene: TRBV19
clone size: .
D gene: .
CDR3 length: 13
J gene: TRBJ1-1
CDR3 protein: CASSIGQNTEAFF
CDR3 DNA: TGTGCCAGTAGTATCGGACAGAACACTGAAGCTTTCTTT

V gene: TRBV3-1/TRBV3-2
clone size: .
D gene: .
CDR3 length: 14
J gene: TRBJ2-7
CDR3 protein: CASSQVTSSDEQYF
CDR3 DNA: TGTGCCAGCAGCCAAGTAACATCGTCGGACGAGCAGTACTTC

V gene: TRBV5-1
clone size: .
D gene: .
CDR3 length: 17
J gene: TRBJ2-1
CDR3 protein: CASKPVSGTSNYNEQFF
CDR3 DNA: TGCGCCAGCAAGCCCGTTTCCGGGACTTCGAACTACAATGAGCAGTTCTTC

V gene: TRBV5-1
clone size: .
D gene: .
CDR3 length: 11
J gene: TRBJ2-5
CDR3 protein: CASSLDETQYF
CDR3 DNA: TGTGCCAGCAGCTTGGATGAGACCCAGTACTTC

V gene: TRBV30
clone size: .
D gene: .
CDR3 length: 13
J gene: TRBJ1-1
CDR3 protein: CAWSELLQGEAFF
CDR3 DNA: TGTGCCTGGAGTGAATTACTGCAGGGTGAAGCTTTCTTT

V gene: TRBV10-3
clone size: .
D gene: .
CDR3 length: 13
J gene: TRBJ1-2
CDR3 protein: CAIETGRGYGYTF
CDR3 DNA: TGTGCCATCGAAACAGGGAGAGGCTATGGCTACACCTTC

V gene: TRBV7-7
clone size: .
D gene: TRBD2
CDR3 length: 16
J gene: TRBJ2-5
CDR3 protein: CASSPSGLAGRETQYF
CDR3 DNA: TGTGCTAGCAGCCCCTCGGGACTAGCGGGCCGGGAGACCCAGTACTTC

V gene: TRBV21-1
clone size: .
D gene: .
CDR3 length: 17
J gene: TRBJ2-7
CDR3 protein: CASSEDKLGLAFYEQYF
CDR3 DNA: TGTGCCAGCAGCGAGGATAAGTTGGGTTTGGCATTCTACGAGCAGTACTTC

V gene: TRBV19
clone size: .
D gene: .
CDR3 length: 14
J gene: TRBJ1-1
CDR3 protein: CASSPQQGWTEAFF
CDR3 DNA: TGTGCCAGTAGTCCCCAACAGGGCTGGACTGAAGCTTTCTTT